This T cell receptor (beta chain) was identified in a study of shared clonotypes between healthy human individuals. Trimming took 0 bases from V and 7 from J, leaving 11 bases between them. Germline CDR1 SGHRS, CDR2 YFSETQ. CDR3 length: 14 residues. CD45RO-negative CD8 cells positively selected for CCR7 made up the naive population, which excluded terminally differentiated effector memory CD45RA+ cells. Adults of Caucasian background living in Nashville, Tennessee made up all donors. Study-level findings and limits: Sequencing depth was expected to influence donor clonotype sharing. Some clonotypes were shared by all four sorted-subset donors, while others were not shared. The non-shared ones had lower generation probabilities than the shared ones.

Across several immunoSEQ plates, the genomic DNA of each subset was split evenly. Sequenced by immunoSEQ multiplex PCR; TCRdb stores in-frame clones only, minus some. The sample records 2 million or so clones, about 95% being singletons. Comments on this clone: The antigen remains undetermined.

The rearrangement links TRBV5-1 to TRBJ1-5; maybe TRBD1 (6 bases). The clonotype was recovered from a man between 18 and 35 years old in good health. Sample: naive CD8+ T cells sorted from blood. The CDR3 bases are TGCGCCAGCAGCTTGGAACAGGGAGCGCAGCCCCAGCATTTT. It specifies CASSLEQGAQPQHF. The complete variable domain, with remaining parts taken from reference TRBV5-1 and TRBJ1-5, reads KAGVTQTPRYLIKTRGQQVTLSCSPISGHRSVSWYQQTPGQGLQFLFEYFSETQRNKGNFPGRFSGRQFSNSRSEMNVSTLELGDSALYLCASSLEQGAQPQHFGDGTRLSIL.